These 21 T cell receptor beta chains share one sample of origin, sequenced in a study of blood T cell repertoires in COVID-19. Only in-frame clones appear in the TCRdb table, and some are missing; sequencing was by immunoSEQ multiplex PCR. The data hold 140,000 to 150,000 clones, with roughly 88% observed a single time. The sequencing sample was made of peripheral blood. Receptors were obtained from a man aged 55 to 70 with active or convalescent COVID-19.

The rearrangement uses TRBV7-2 and TRBJ1-5; D is unresolved. The CDR3 is made up of 14 amino acids. Deletions cut 7 bases from V and 10 bases from J, with 20 bases between. Germline V gives CDR1 SGHTA, CDR2 FQGNSA. The CDR3 DNA reads as TGTGCCAGCACCCTGACACCCATAGGCCTTCCCCAGCATTTT. This encodes CASTLTPIGLPQHF.

The chain couples TRBV5-1 to TRBJ2-3; D is uncertain. The CDR3 consists of 15 residues. Trimming removed 0 bases from V and 2 bases from J, with 10 bases in between. CDR1 and CDR2 from the germline V gene are SGHRS and YFSETQ. In DNA form, the CDR3 reads TGCGCCAGCAGCTTGGGACGAGGATTCACAGATACGCAGTATTTT. Protein product: CASSLGRGFTDTQYF.

The chain employs TRBV14 and TRBJ1-2; 7 nucleotides agree with TRBD1. V was pared by 4 bases and J by 5 bases, with 10 bases of the junction left unmatched. CDR1 and CDR2 from the germline V gene are SGHDN and FVKESK. The CDR3 runs 15 residues. The CDR3 here is CASSLSTTGVYGYTF. The CDR3 DNA reads as TGTGCCAGCAGCCTTTCCACAACAGGGGTTTATGGCTACACCTTC.

V usage is TRBV11-3 and J usage is TRBJ2-5; TRBD1 is a possible D gene (5 bases). V was trimmed by 2 bases and J by 7 bases, leaving 17 bases between them. The CDR3 extends over 15 amino acids. CDR1 and CDR2 from the germline V gene are SGHNT and YENEEA. Here the CDR3 DNA reads TGTGCCAGCAGCTTAACGGACACGCTGTTCAGGACCCAGTACTTC. It is translated as CASSLTDTLFRTQYF.

The chain carries TRBV11-2 and TRBJ2-2, with 9 nucleotides matching TRBD1. In germline, CDR1 is SGHAT, CDR2 FQNNGV. The length of the CDR3 is 17 residues. With V trimmed by 2 bases and J by 0 bases, 4 bases remained unmatched. CDR3 residues: CASSLIRTGANTGELFF. In DNA, the CDR3 is TGTGCCAGCAGCTTAATCCGGACAGGGGCGAACACCGGGGAGCTGTTTTTT.

Here the CDR3 reads CASSLAGQALYEQYV. CDR3 coding DNA: TGTGCCAGCAGCTTAGCTGGACAGGCCCTCTACGAGCAGTACGTC. The chain has TRBV7-2 and TRBJ2-7; 7 bases are shared with TRBD1. This CDR3 is 15 amino acids long. Germline assignment: CDR1 SGHTA and CDR2 FQGNSA. V shed 0 bases and J 3 bases; nucleotides not matched to a gene: 5.

This clone was seen a handful of times. This chain links TRBV10-1 with TRBJ2-7, with 7 bases aligning to TRBD1. Germline-derived CDR1 and CDR2 are WNHNN and SYGVQD (reference sequence). V shed 5 bases, J shed 4 bases, and the junction held 5 bases outside the gene matches. There are 13 residues in the CDR3. The CDR3 sequence: CASSREQGYEQYV. CDR3 nucleotide sequence: TGCGCCAGCAGTCGCGAACAGGGGTACGAGCAGTACGTC.

The chain combines TRBV7-9 with TRBJ2-3, with 11 positions matching TRBD1. Losses at the gene ends were 5 bases for V and 5 bases for J; bases not matched to a gene: 3. The CDR3 has 14 amino acids. Germline V CDR1 and CDR2: SEHNR, FQNEAQ (reference sequence). The CDR3 loop is CASSPGQGVDTQYF. As DNA, the CDR3 is TGTGCCAGCAGCCCGGGACAGGGGGTAGATACGCAGTATTTT.

The chain carries TRBV6-6 and TRBJ1-2; D is possibly TRBD1 (5 bases). Trimming cost V 4 bases and J 8 bases, with 20 bases left between them. This CDR3 spans 15 amino acids. CDR1 is MNHNY, CDR2 SVGAGI, per germline (reference sequence). This chain's CDR3 is CASSLGRREGMGYTF. CDR3 sequence (DNA): TGTGCCAGCAGTTTGGGACGGCGGGAGGGTATGGGCTACACCTTC.

The chain joins TRBV30 to TRBJ2-2; D is unresolved. CDR3 length: 13 residues. Germline values: CDR1 GTSNPN, CDR2 SVGIG (reference sequence). V was pared by 1 base and J by 6 bases, with 9 bases between. The CDR3 here is CAWSGTAAGELFF. Written as DNA, the CDR3 is TGTGCCTGGAGTGGAACAGCTGCCGGGGAGCTGTTTTTT.

The genes are TRBV10-3 and TRBJ2-1, with 9 bases lining up with TRBD1. The CDR3 contains 14 residues. V lost 2 bases and J lost 10; bases outside the gene matches: 6. Germline V gene data show CDR1 as ENHRY and CDR2 as SYGVKD. This chain's CDR3 is CAISERDRVSEQFF. Here the CDR3 DNA reads TGTGCCATCAGTGAGCGGGACAGGGTTTCGGAGCAGTTCTTC.

V and J are TRBV19 and TRBJ1-5; D remains unclear. Germline CDR1 is LNHDA and CDR2 is SQIVND (reference sequence). V lost 5 bases, J lost 2 bases, and 7 bases lay in between. The CDR3 length is 13 residues. In nucleotides, the CDR3 is TGTGCCAGTAGTCGGGAGGGCAATCAGCCCCAGCATTTT. Translated, it gives CASSREGNQPQHF.

The genes are TRBV5-1 and TRBJ2-7; D might be TRBD1 (6 bases). Trimming left V 4 bases short and J 2 bases short, with 16 bases between. The CDR3 is made up of 15 amino acids. Germline loops: CDR1 SGHRS, CDR2 YFSETQ. CDR3 protein: CASSPGHRDPYEQYF. CDR3 DNA: TGCGCCAGCAGCCCAGGGCACAGGGACCCCTACGAGCAGTACTTC.

The table lists this clone with a count of one. The chain couples TRBV24-1 to TRBJ2-1; 14 bases agree with TRBD2. CDR1 and CDR2 (germline): KGHDR, SFDVKD. The CDR3 covers 17 residues. V shed 4 bases, J shed 4 bases, and the junction held 5 bases outside the gene matches. CDR3 residues: CATSELGTSGGYNEQFF. CDR3 sequence (DNA): TGTGCCACCAGTGAACTCGGGACTAGCGGGGGATACAATGAGCAGTTCTTC.

This clone has just one count. The sample contains more than one DNA sequence encoding this CDR3. This chain connects TRBV4-3 to TRBJ1-6, with TRBD1 identical over 9 bases. This CDR3 is 15 amino acids long. Germline trimming cut 0 bases from V and 7 bases from J; bases unmatched to any gene: 1. CDR1 and CDR2 (germline): LGHNA, YSLEER. The CDR3 sequence is CASSQEGTGNSPLHF. The CDR3 region has the DNA TGCGCCAGCAGCCAAGAGGGGACAGGGAATTCACCCCTCCACTTT.

CDR3 amino acids: CSASDRATNEKLFF. In DNA, the CDR3 is TGCAGTGCTAGTGACAGGGCGACTAATGAAAAACTGTTTTTT. This chain links TRBV20-1 with TRBJ1-4; 7 bases line up with TRBD1. Germline-derived CDR1 and CDR2 are DFQATT and SNEGSKA (reference sequence). There are 14 residues in the CDR3. V lost 3 bases to trimming and J lost 2 bases; unmatched junction nucleotides: 3.

The chain recombines TRBV21-1 with TRBJ2-2; the D segment call TRBD1 is taken from the table without a DNA check. TRBV21-1 is flagged as a pseudogene. The CDR3 has 19 amino acids. This chain's CDR3 is CASSKCSLRTGPWTGELFF. The DNA for the CDR3 is TGTGCCAGCAGCAAATGCTCTCTTAGGACAGGGCCGTGGACCGGGGAGCTGTTTTTT.

The gene calls are TRBV7-6 and TRBJ1-2; the match to TRBD1 covers 7 bases. The ends lost 4 bases at V and 2 bases at J; junction bases unmatched: 19. Germline CDR1 and CDR2: SGHVS and FNYEAQ. The CDR3 contains 19 residues. CDR3 loop: CASSSLTGLSTTGNYGYTF. The CDR3 nucleotides are TGTGCCAGCAGCTCTCTGACAGGGTTGTCAACTACCGGGAACTATGGCTACACCTTC.

This clone turned up a few times. V and J are TRBV2 and TRBJ2-7, with D possibly matching TRBD1 (6 bases). Germline V gives CDR1 SNHLY, CDR2 FYNNEI. V gave up 4 bases and J gave up 7 bases, with 26 bases separating them. CDR3 length: 17 amino acids. In DNA, the CDR3 is TGTGCCAGCAGTGGGGGGCCCTGGCGGAGGTCTGTAAGAGAGCAGTACGTC. It specifies CASSGGPWRRSVREQYV.

The chain couples TRBV6-1 to TRBJ1-6; D is possibly TRBD1 (5 bases). The CDR3 length is 13 residues. Germline CDR1 MNHNS, CDR2 SASEGT. V was cut by 1 base and J by 13 bases, with 11 bases left in between. CDR3 sequence: CASSEEGLLPLHF. CDR3 sequence (DNA): TGTGCCAGCAGTGAAGAGGGACTTCTGCCCCTCCACTTT.

This chain links TRBV6-6 with TRBJ2-5; no reliable D call. The CDR3 length is 12 residues. The V and J ends lost 0 bases and 3 bases respectively, with 2 bases between them. Per the germline V gene, CDR1 is MNHNY and CDR2 is SVGAGI (reference sequence). The CDR3 region is CASSYSKETQYF. The CDR3 nucleotides read TGTGCCAGCAGTTACTCCAAAGAGACCCAGTACTTC.